Given below is one T cell receptor beta chain in context. What it recognizes is unknown. The data belong to a study of pediatric ulcerative colitis. Study results and caveats: Two rectal clonotypes were found only in ulcerative colitis patients, all of them. Acute severe colitis showed lower rectal diversity from clonal expansions.

Sequencing was at survey level. This table comes from immunoSEQ multiplex PCR, and its TCRdb copy is limited to in-frame clones, with some not included. This table holds roughly 38,000 clones, roughly 80% found once. The CDR3 is 13 amino acids. Per germline, CDR1 MNHEY and CDR2 SMNVEV (reference sequence). V was clipped by 5 bases and J by 10 bases, with 15 bases between them. Sequenced: blood. This sequence joins TRBV27 and TRBJ2-1; D may be TRBD1 (5 bases). The clonotype comes from a girl aged 10 to 17 with moderate ulcerative colitis. The CDR3 protein is CASSPGTGPEQFF. The CDR3 coding sequence is TGTGCCAGCAGTCCAGGCACAGGACCCGAGCAGTTCTTC.